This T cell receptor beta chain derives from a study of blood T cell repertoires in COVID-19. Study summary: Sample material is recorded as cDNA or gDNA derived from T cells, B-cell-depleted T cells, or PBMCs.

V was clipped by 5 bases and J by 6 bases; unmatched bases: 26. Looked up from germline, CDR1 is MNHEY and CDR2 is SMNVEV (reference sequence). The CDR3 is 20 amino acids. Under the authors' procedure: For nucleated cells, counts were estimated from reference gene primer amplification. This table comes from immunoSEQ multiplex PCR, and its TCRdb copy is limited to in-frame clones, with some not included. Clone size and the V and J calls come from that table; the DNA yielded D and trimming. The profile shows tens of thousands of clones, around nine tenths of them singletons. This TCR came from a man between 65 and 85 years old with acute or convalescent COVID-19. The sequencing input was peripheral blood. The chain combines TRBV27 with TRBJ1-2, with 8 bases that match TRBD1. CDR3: CASSPLNHRTGGELVDGYTF. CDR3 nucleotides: TGTGCCAGCAGTCCTCTAAACCACCGAACAGGGGGGGAGCTAGTAGATGGCTACACCTTC.